Listed below are T cell receptor beta chains from one sample, sequenced in a study of blood T cell repertoires in COVID-19. Assay used: immunoSEQ multiplex PCR; TCRdb lists only in-frame clones, some missing. The table shows about 250,000 clones, with around nine tenths occurring only once. The source material was peripheral blood. The source is a man older than 75 with acute or convalescent COVID-19. The CDR3 runs from the conserved cysteine through the conserved F or W. Each record gives: J gene, D gene, clone size, V gene, CDR3 protein, CDR3 DNA. The D gene is left open where the match is weak. Only some rows state a clone size, as once, few, many or a class for expanded clones.

TRBJ2-7,TRBD2,NA,TRBV5-4,CASSPGLAAYEQYF,TGTGCCAGCAGCCCGGGACTAGCGGCCTACGAGCAGTACTTC
TRBJ2-2,NA,many,TRBV5-4,CASSDSDSANTGELFF,TGTGCCAGCAGCGATTCGGACAGCGCGAACACCGGGGAGCTGTTTTTT
TRBJ1-1,NA,NA,TRBV6-2/TRBV6-3,CASSRIGGEAFF,TGTGCCAGCAGTAGGATCGGAGGCGAAGCTTTCTTT
TRBJ1-2,NA,NA,TRBV2,CASSEIGSYGYTF,TGTGCCAGCAGTGAGATCGGTTCCTATGGCTACACCTTC
TRBJ2-5,NA,NA,TRBV3-1/TRBV3-2,CASSQDVSRVTQYF,TGTGCCAGCAGCCAAGATGTGTCCAGGGTCACCCAGTACTTC
TRBJ2-5,TRBD1,NA,TRBV5-4,CASSSQQGAGETQYF,TGTGCCAGCAGCTCCCAACAGGGGGCGGGGGAGACCCAGTACTTC
TRBJ2-5,TRBD2,NA,TRBV6-5,CASSYGGEEETQYF,TGTGCCAGCAGTTACGGGGGGGAAGAAGAGACCCAGTACTTC
TRBJ1-1,NA,NA,TRBV7-8,CASSPDLTGNTEAFF,TGTGCCAGCAGCCCAGACCTGACAGGGAACACTGAAGCTTTCTTT
TRBJ2-2,NA,NA,TRBV7-2,CASSLVAQSPGELFF,TGTGCCAGCAGCTTAGTGGCACAGAGCCCGGGGGAGCTGTTTTTT
TRBJ1-4,TRBD1,once,TRBV5-1,CASSFTSTGGNEKLFF,TGCGCCAGCAGCTTTACGTCGACAGGGGGTAATGAAAAACTGTTTTTT
TRBJ1-2,TRBD1,NA,TRBV19,CASSIWTGDYGYTF,TGTGCCAGTAGTATCTGGACAGGGGACTATGGCTACACCTTC
TRBJ2-2,TRBD1,NA,TRBV19,CASEQGMYGELFF,TGTGCCAGCGAACAGGGGATGTACGGGGAGCTGTTTTTT
TRBJ1-1,NA,NA,TRBV6-6,CASSYPAGAEDTEAFF,TGTGCCAGCAGTTATCCCGCAGGGGCAGAGGACACTGAAGCTTTCTTT
TRBJ1-6,TRBD1,NA,TRBV19,CASSIGGTANNSPLHF,TGTGCCAGTAGTATAGGCGGGACAGCAAATAATTCACCCCTCCACTTT
TRBJ1-6,TRBD1,NA,TRBV6-5,CASSYEMTGRNSPLHF,TGTGCCAGCAGTTACGAGATGACAGGGAGAAATTCACCCCTCCACTTT
TRBJ1-3,NA,NA,TRBV6-6,CASSPSRAGENTIYF,TGTGCCAGCAGCCCCTCCCGGGCGGGCGAAAACACCATATATTTT
TRBJ2-6,TRBD1,NA,TRBV9,CASSVATGGSGANVLTF,TGTGCCAGCAGCGTAGCGACAGGGGGCTCTGGGGCCAACGTCCTGACTTTC
TRBJ2-3,TRBD2,NA,TRBV10-2,CASRGLAGDSTDTQYF,TGCGCCAGCAGAGGACTAGCGGGGGATAGCACAGATACGCAGTATTTT
TRBJ2-2,NA,NA,TRBV24-1,CATSDLSGAGDTGELFF,TGTGCCACCAGTGATTTGTCCGGGGCAGGGGACACCGGGGAGCTGTTTTTT
TRBJ1-1,TRBD1,NA,TRBV7-2,CASRPTGGTEAFF,TGTGCCAGCAGACCGACAGGGGGCACTGAAGCTTTCTTT
TRBJ1-1,NA,NA,TRBV5-5,CASSFTNTEAFF,TGTGCCAGCAGCTTCACTAACACTGAAGCTTTCTTT
TRBJ1-2,TRBD1,once,TRBV19,CASSRTGMGYGYTF,TGTGCCAGTAGCCGGACAGGGATGGGCTATGGCTACACCTTC
TRBJ2-1,TRBD2,few,TRBV7-2,CASSLGGGSYNEQFF,TGTGCCAGCAGCTTAGGGGGGGGCTCCTACAATGAGCAGTTCTTC
TRBJ2-7,TRBD2,once,TRBV29-1,CSVEFWGGEQYF,TGCAGCGTTGAATTTTGGGGAGGGGAGCAGTACTTC
TRBJ1-2,NA,NA,TRBV7-2,CASSPLRSVAEGGRGYTF,TGTGCCAGCAGCCCTCTTAGGTCTGTGGCGGAGGGTGGTCGAGGCTACACCTTC
TRBJ1-6,NA,NA,TRBV7-2,CASSLSPRANSPLHF,TGTGCCAGCAGCTTAAGTCCCAGGGCTAACTCACCCCTCCACTTT
TRBJ1-1,TRBD1,NA,TRBV6-2/TRBV6-3,CASSNHGTALNTEAFF,TGTGCCAGCAGTAACCACGGGACAGCCCTGAACACTGAAGCTTTCTTT
TRBJ2-5,TRBD2,NA,TRBV7-2,CASSLLPGGETQYF,TGTGCCAGCAGCCTACTACCGGGAGGAGAGACCCAGTACTTC
TRBJ2-1,TRBD2,NA,TRBV7-9,CASSLSHRRSGRDYNEQFF,TGTGCCAGCAGTCTATCCCACCGACGTAGCGGGAGGGATTACAATGAGCAGTTCTTC
TRBJ2-5,NA,once,TRBV11-2,CASSLDLAGRTQYF,TGTGCCAGCAGCTTAGATTTGGCAGGTCGGACCCAGTACTTC
TRBJ2-1,NA,NA,TRBV12-5,CASGDRPSYNEQFF,TGTGCTAGTGGCGACAGACCCTCCTACAATGAGCAGTTCTTC
TRBJ1-1,NA,NA,TRBV5-4,CASSIEEGADRTFF,TGTGCCAGCAGTATTGAGGAAGGGGCGGACAGAACTTTCTTT
TRBJ1-5,NA,NA,TRBV12-5,CASSTYSNQPQHF,TGTGCTAGTTCGACTTATAGCAATCAGCCCCAGCATTTT
TRBJ2-2,TRBD1,NA,TRBV6-5,CASSRQGGTGELFF,TGTGCCAGCAGCCGACAGGGCGGCACCGGGGAGCTGTTTTTT
TRBJ2-7,NA,NA,TRBV6-1,CASSEVGRSYF,TGTGCCAGCAGTGAAGTGGGGAGGTCGTACTTC
TRBJ1-4,TRBD1,NA,TRBV18,CASSPPEVGQGAVLFF,TGTGCCAGCTCACCCCCGGAGGTGGGACAGGGGGCTGTACTGTTTTTT
TRBJ2-6,NA,NA,TRBV4-3,CASSLSGANVLTF,TGCGCCAGCAGCCTATCTGGGGCCAACGTCCTGACTTTC
TRBJ2-6,NA,NA,TRBV6-5,CATQTGTNVLTF,TGTGCCACTCAGACCGGGACCAACGTCCTGACTTTC
TRBJ2-1,NA,NA,TRBV6-5,CASSRKSAGANEQFF,TGTGCCAGCAGTCGTAAATCAGCAGGGGCCAATGAGCAGTTCTTC
TRBJ1-4,TRBD1,NA,TRBV5-4,CASSFEAGQGNEKLFF,TGTGCCAGCAGCTTTGAGGCGGGACAGGGGAATGAAAAACTGTTTTTT
TRBJ1-4,NA,NA,TRBV2,CASSLTVSNEKLFF,TGTGCCAGCAGTTTGACAGTGTCTAATGAAAAACTGTTTTTT
TRBJ2-5,NA,NA,TRBV20-1,CSASQGLPYQETQYF,TGCAGTGCTAGTCAGGGACTGCCGTACCAAGAGACCCAGTACTTC
TRBJ2-5,TRBD1,NA,TRBV6-2/TRBV6-3,CASSYGFTLLTGSILTQYF,TGTGCCAGCAGTTACGGGTTCACACTCCTGACAGGGTCAATCTTGACCCAGTACTTC
TRBJ1-5,TRBD1,NA,TRBV6-5,CASRGTGGSNQPQHF,TGTGCCAGCAGGGGGACAGGGGGGAGCAATCAGCCCCAGCATTTT
TRBJ2-3,NA,NA,TRBV19,CASSSYTDTQYF,TGTGCCAGTAGTAGTTACACAGATACGCAGTATTTT
TRBJ2-5,NA,NA,TRBV6-2/TRBV6-3,CASSYGGDGETQYF,TGTGCCAGCAGTTACGGCGGGGACGGAGAGACCCAGTACTTC
TRBJ1-4,TRBD1,NA,TRBV18,CASSQSGQGTEKLFF,TGTGCCAGCTCACAATCGGGACAGGGAACCGAAAAACTGTTTTTT
TRBJ1-5,TRBD1,NA,TRBV15,CATSRRQGASGQPQHF,TGTGCCACCAGCAGGAGACAGGGGGCTTCGGGTCAGCCCCAGCATTTT
TRBJ2-3,NA,NA,TRBV6-2/TRBV6-3,CASSLPDSGDTQYF,TGTGCCAGCAGCCTTCCGGACTCAGGCGATACGCAGTATTTT
TRBJ2-3,TRBD2,NA,TRBV9,CASSVGAGLANTDTQYF,TGTGCCAGCAGCGTAGGCGCTGGACTAGCGAACACAGATACGCAGTATTTT
TRBJ2-7,TRBD1,NA,TRBV5-1,CASSLDPGGRYEQYF,TGCGCCAGCAGCTTGGATCCAGGGGGAAGATACGAGCAGTACTTC
TRBJ2-2,TRBD2,NA,TRBV19,CASRGRGTGELFF,TGTGCCAGTAGGGGGAGGGGAACCGGGGAGCTGTTTTTT
TRBJ2-3,NA,once,TRBV2,CASSAVSTDTQYF,TGTGCCAGCAGTGCGGTCAGCACAGATACGCAGTATTTT
TRBJ2-3,TRBD2,NA,TRBV29-1,CSVDPSGGSTDTQYF,TGCAGCGTTGACCCTAGCGGGGGTAGCACAGATACGCAGTATTTT
TRBJ1-4,TRBD1,NA,TRBV18,CASSPTGGYEKLFF,TGTGCCAGCTCCCCGACAGGGGGTTATGAAAAACTGTTTTTT
TRBJ1-3,TRBD1,few,TRBV7-2,CASSLGRQGASGNTIYF,TGTGCCAGCAGCTTAGGTAGACAGGGGGCGTCAGGAAACACCATATATTTT